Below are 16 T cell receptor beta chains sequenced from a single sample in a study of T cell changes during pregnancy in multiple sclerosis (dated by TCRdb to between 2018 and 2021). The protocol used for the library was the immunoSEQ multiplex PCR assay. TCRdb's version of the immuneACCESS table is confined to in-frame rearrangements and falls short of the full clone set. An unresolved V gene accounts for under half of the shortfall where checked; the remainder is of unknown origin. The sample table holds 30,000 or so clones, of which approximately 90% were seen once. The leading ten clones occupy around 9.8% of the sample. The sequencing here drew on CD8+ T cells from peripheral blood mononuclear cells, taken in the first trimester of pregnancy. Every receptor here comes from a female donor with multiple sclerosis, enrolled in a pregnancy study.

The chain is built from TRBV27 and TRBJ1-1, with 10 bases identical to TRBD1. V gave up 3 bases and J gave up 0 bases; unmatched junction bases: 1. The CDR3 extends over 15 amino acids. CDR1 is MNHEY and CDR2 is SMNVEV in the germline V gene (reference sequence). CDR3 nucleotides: TGTGCCAGCAGTTTTGGGACAGGGGTGAACACTGAAGCTTTCTTT. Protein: CASSFGTGVNTEAFF.

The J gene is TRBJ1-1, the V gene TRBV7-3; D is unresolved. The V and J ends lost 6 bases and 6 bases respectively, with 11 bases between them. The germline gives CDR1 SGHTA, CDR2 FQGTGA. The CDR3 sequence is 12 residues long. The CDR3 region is CASRFVMSEAFF. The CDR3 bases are TGTGCCAGCAGGTTTGTCATGTCTGAAGCTTTCTTT.

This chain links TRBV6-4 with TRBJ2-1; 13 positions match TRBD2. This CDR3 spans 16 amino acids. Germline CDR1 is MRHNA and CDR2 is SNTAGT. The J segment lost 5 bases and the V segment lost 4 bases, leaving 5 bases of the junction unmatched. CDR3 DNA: TGTGCCAGCAGTGCTACTGGGACTAGCGGGGACAATGAGCAGTTCTTC. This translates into CASSATGTSGDNEQFF.

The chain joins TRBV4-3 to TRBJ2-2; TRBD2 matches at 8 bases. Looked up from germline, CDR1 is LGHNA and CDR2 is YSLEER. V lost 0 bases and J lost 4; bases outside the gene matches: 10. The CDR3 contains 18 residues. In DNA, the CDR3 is TGCGCCAGCAGCCAAGATTCCCCGGGGGGGCTGGGCACCGGGGAGCTGTTTTTT. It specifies CASSQDSPGGLGTGELFF.

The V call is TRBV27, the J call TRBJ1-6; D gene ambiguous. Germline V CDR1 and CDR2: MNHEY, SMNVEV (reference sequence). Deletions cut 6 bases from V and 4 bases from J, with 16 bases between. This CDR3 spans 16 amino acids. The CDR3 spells CASSLKRTAYNSPLHF. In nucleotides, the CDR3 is TGTGCCAGCAGCCTAAAACGGACTGCTTATAATTCACCCCTCCACTTT.

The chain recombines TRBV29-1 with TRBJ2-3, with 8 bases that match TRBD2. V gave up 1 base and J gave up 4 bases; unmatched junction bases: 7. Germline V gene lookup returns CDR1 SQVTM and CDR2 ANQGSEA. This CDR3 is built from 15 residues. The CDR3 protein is CSVEAGGGGSDTQYF. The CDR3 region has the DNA TGCAGCGTTGAAGCGGGGGGCGGGGGGTCAGATACGCAGTATTTT.

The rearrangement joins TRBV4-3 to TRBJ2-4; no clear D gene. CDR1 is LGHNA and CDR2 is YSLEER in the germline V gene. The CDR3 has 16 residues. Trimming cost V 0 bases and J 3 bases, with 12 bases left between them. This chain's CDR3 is CASSQDRVSVKNIQYF. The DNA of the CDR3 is TGCGCCAGCAGCCAAGATCGCGTTTCCGTCAAAAACATTCAGTACTTC.

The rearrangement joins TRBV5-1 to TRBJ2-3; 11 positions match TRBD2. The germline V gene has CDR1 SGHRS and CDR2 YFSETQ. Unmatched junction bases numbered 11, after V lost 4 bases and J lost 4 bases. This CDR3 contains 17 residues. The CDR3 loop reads CASSLPVALAGADTQYF. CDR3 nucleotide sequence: TGCGCCAGCAGCCTGCCCGTTGCACTAGCGGGAGCAGATACGCAGTATTTT. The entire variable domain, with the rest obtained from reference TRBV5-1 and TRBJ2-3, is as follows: KAGVTQTPRYLIKTRGQQVTLSCSPISGHRSVSWYQQTPGQGLQFLFEYFSETQRNKGNFPGRFSGRQFSNSRSEMNVSTLELGDSALYLCASSLPVALAGADTQYFGPGTRLTVL.

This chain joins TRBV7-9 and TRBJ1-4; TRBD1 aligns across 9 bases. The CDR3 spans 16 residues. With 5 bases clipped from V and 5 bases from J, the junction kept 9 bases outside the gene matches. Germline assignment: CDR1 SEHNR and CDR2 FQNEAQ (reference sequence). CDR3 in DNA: TGTGCCAGCAGCCAAACCGGGACAGGGCCCAATGAAAAACTGTTTTTT. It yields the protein CASSQTGTGPNEKLFF.

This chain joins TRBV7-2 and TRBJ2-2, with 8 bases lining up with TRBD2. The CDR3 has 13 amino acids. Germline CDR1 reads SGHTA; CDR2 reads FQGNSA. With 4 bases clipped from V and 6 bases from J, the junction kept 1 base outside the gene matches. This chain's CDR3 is CASSSGLAGELFF. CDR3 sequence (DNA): TGTGCCAGCAGCTCGGGACTAGCCGGGGAGCTGTTTTTT.

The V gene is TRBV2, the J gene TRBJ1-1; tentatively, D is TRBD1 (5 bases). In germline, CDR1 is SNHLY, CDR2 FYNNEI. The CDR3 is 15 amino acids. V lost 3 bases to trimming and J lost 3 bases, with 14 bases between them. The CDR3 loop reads CASSDGVEGYTEAFF. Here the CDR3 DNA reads TGTGCCAGCAGTGATGGGGTGGAGGGGTACACTGAAGCTTTCTTT. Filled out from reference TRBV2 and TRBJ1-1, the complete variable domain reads EPEVTQTPSHQVTQMGQEVILRCVPISNHLYFYWYRQILGQKVEFLVSFYNNEISEKSEIFDDQFSVERPDGSNFTLKIRSTKLEDSAMYFCASSDGVEGYTEAFFGQGTRLTVV.

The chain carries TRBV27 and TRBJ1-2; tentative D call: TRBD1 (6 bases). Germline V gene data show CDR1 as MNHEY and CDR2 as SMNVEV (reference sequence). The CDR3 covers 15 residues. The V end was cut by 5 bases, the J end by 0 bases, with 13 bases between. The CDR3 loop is CASSDTGLANYGYTF. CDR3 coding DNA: TGTGCCAGCAGTGATACAGGGTTAGCTAACTATGGCTACACCTTC.

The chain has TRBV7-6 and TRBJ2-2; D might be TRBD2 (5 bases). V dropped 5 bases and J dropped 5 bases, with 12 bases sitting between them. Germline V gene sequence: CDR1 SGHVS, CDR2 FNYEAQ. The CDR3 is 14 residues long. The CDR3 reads CASSRATGTGELFF. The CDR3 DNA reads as TGTGCCAGCAGCCGCGCGACGGGGACCGGGGAGCTGTTTTTT.

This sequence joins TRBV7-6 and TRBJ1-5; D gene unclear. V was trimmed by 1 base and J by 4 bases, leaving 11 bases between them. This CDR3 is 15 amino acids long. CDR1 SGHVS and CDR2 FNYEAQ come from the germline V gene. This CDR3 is CASSLGADDNQPQHF. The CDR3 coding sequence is TGTGCCAGCAGCTTAGGGGCCGACGATAATCAGCCCCAGCATTTT.

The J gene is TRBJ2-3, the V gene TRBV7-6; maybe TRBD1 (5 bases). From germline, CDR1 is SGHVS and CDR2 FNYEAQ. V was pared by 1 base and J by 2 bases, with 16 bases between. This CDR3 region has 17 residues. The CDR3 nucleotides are TGTGCCAGCAGCTTAGGGGGCCGCGGAATCCACACAGATACGCAGTATTTT. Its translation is CASSLGGRGIHTDTQYF.

Here the CDR3 reads CASSSWDSTYEQYF. In DNA form, the CDR3 reads TGTGCCAGCAGCTCCTGGGACAGCACCTACGAGCAGTACTTC. The chain couples TRBV7-2 to TRBJ2-7; 7 bases match TRBD1. Germline trimming cut 4 bases from V and 2 bases from J; bases unmatched to any gene: 5. The CDR3 has 14 amino acids. Looked up from germline, CDR1 is SGHTA and CDR2 is FQGNSA.